This T cell receptor (beta chain) was sequenced for a study of T cell changes during pregnancy in multiple sclerosis. This clone was detected only once. The repertoire was sequenced with immunoSEQ multiplex PCR; TCRdb's copy has only in-frame clones and lacks some. The top ten hold 5% to 6% of the sample, which has about 38,000 clones, 92% seen once. V lost 1 base to trimming and J lost 5 bases, with 8 bases between them. Germline V gene sequence: CDR1 MGHRA, CDR2 YSYEKL. The CDR3 is 14 amino acids. The TCR was taken from a female donor with multiple sclerosis, enrolled in a pregnancy study. Sequenced here: CD8+ T cells from peripheral blood mononuclear cells, sampled in the third trimester of pregnancy. The V call is TRBV4-1, the J call TRBJ2-2, with D possibly matching TRBD2 (5 bases). The CDR3 spells CASSQAGNTGELFF. CDR3 DNA sequence: TGCGCCAGCAGCCAAGCGGGGAATACCGGGGAGCTGTTTTTT.